This paragraph covers one T cell receptor beta chain sequence. What it recognizes is unknown. The data originate from a study of CD8+ T cells in alopecia areata. The CDR3 is 19 residues long. Trimming stripped 7 bases from V and 10 bases from J, with 38 bases between. The authors extracted RNA and reverse transcribed it into cDNA as the sequencing template. Sequenced by immunoSEQ multiplex PCR; TCRdb stores in-frame clones only, minus some. This sample carries more than 100,000 clones, roughly half of them seen once, and the ten largest clones take 8.8%. Study-wide points: Mice showed clearer TCR sharing than patients did, a gap that was possibly HLA-related. Normal scalp had lower clonality than lesional scalp, with alopecia totalis/universalis lesions showing this most strongly.

PBMC-derived CD4+ and CD8+ T cells were sorted. The specimen sequenced was CD4+ T cells sorted from blood. This sequence was found in a human donor in good health. This sequence joins TRBV23-1 and TRBJ2-7; a possible D gene is TRBD1 (6 bases). TRBV23-1 is treated as an ORF (open reading frame) with a function not yet certain. The CDR3 nucleotides are TGCGCCAGCACGGCCTGGACAGAACCCCCCTACGAGCCGGGTTTTTGCCAGTACTTC. It translates to CASTAWTEPPYEPGFCQYF.